This T cell receptor (beta chain) was observed in a study of regulatory T cells in long-lasting Graves disease. Study information: Prior antithyroid drug treatment in newly diagnosed Graves' patients lasted under 3 months. Regarding the study as a whole: TRBV28, TRBJ1-2 and TRBJ2-5 were favored in persistent disease.

There are many counts of this clonotype. Its antigen is unknown. The CDR3 contains 15 residues. Germline V CDR1 and CDR2: LGHNT, FRNRAP. V lost 3 bases and J 8 bases, leaving 19 bases between the germline ends. iRepertoire HTBI primers and Arm-PCR of CDR3 regions built TCR beta libraries. One entry per CDR3 protein, called by TCRdb with MiXCR from the multiplex PCR reads. The sample gives fewer than 500,000 distinct CDR3 sequences, roughly 16% of which show up once; 12% is in the top ten. As for time point: newly diagnosed GD, antithyroid drugs for less than 3 months. Making the TCR library involved RNA that had been extracted from PBMCs. Patients all came to the study from an endocrinology department in Xi'an, China. The sample was also linked to a second study, of T cells in Graves' hyperthyroidism and ophthalmopathy. In that study: Initially, a first-round RT-PCR of the TCR CDR3 employed the HTBI primer set.

The sequence came from a middle-aged man with Graves disease. J is TRBJ1-2 and V is TRBV12-5; tentative D call: TRBD1 (5 bases). Sequenced material: peripheral blood mononuclear cells (PBMCs), taken at new diagnosis, from a patient treated with antithyroid drugs. CDR3 region: CASGLSRDLRWGYTF. The CDR3, as DNA: TGTGCTAGTGGTTTATCCCGGGACCTACGCTGGGGCTACACCTTC.